This T cell receptor (beta chain) derives from a study of shared clonotypes between healthy human individuals. Study-level findings and limits: In contrast to clonotypes shared by all four donors, non-shared clonotypes had lower generation probabilities. The diversity represented, both genetic and in exposure history, was limited by few donors. Among donors, clonotype sharing was expected to be affected by sequencing depth.

Source study methods: Quality scores were absent from the junction-only immunoSEQ sequences, so filtering differed. Assay: immunoSEQ multiplex PCR; the TCRdb copy retains only in-frame clones and omits some. That table supplies the V and J calls and clone size; D and trimming were determined from the DNA. Seen here are roughly 2.1 million clones, just over 90% observed once, and the top ten hold about 1.5%. Note on this clone: What it recognizes is unknown.

CD8 cells classed as naive were CD45RO-negative and positively selected for CCR7, excluding terminally differentiated effector memory CD45RA+ cells. Sample: naive CD8+ T cells from PBMCs. The sequence was obtained from a man younger than 35 in good health. Some clones in this sample may be carry-over from other donors' samples.

As DNA, the CDR3 is TGTGCCAGCAGCTTATCCGGGGAAAGCGCCGGGGAGCTGTTTTTT. It translates to CASSLSGESAGELFF. The chain couples TRBV7-9 to TRBJ2-2; D is possibly TRBD2 (5 bases). V lost 2 bases to trimming and J lost 6 bases, with 13 bases between them. Looked up from germline, CDR1 is SEHNR and CDR2 is FQNEAQ (reference sequence). This CDR3 contains 15 residues.